The rows below give T cell receptor beta chains drawn from one sample of a study of cytomegalovirus exposure and HLA in healthy donors. TCRdb's copy holds only in-frame clones and misses some; the assay was immunoSEQ multiplex PCR. The sample lists approximately 160,000 clones, about two thirds occurring once. Sequenced input: PBMCs. The receptors were sampled from a woman aged 18-29 years in good health and CMV-seropositive. The CDR3 runs from the conserved cysteine through the conserved F or W.

V,length,J,CDR3
TRBV7-2,13,TRBJ2-1,CASIGQADNEQFF
TRBV15,14,TRBJ1-1,CATSAERVNSEAFF
TRBV27,13,TRBJ1-2,CASSSERGTSYTF
TRBV9,15,TRBJ1-2,CASSAPGRKFYGYTF
TRBV7-2,14,TRBJ1-5,CASSQDRGNQPQHF
TRBV27,13,TRBJ2-7,CASSFRLAGEQYF
TRBV5-6,14,TRBJ1-1,CASSIGQGNTEAFF
TRBV5-1,16,TRBJ1-6,CASSTGDRANNSPLHF
TRBV6-5,14,.,CASRRDRGANEQFF
TRBV7-9,14,TRBJ1-3,CASSSTGSGNTIYF
TRBV5-4,15,TRBJ2-7,CASSLGSGLAYEQYF
TRBV18,16,TRBJ2-2,CASSPMDRGRVGELFF
TRBV7-2,13,TRBJ1-4,CASSPGQEGKLFF
TRBV4-1,18,TRBJ2-5,CASSQERSSGGFSETQYF
TRBV5-6,17,TRBJ2-3,CASSSKYGKQGTDTQYF
TRBV4-1,15,TRBJ1-1,CASSHESTGLTEAFF
TRBV5-4,14,TRBJ1-2,CASSLWAGDYGYTF
TRBV28,16,TRBJ1-2,CASSENGQGKTGGYTF
TRBV5-4,14,TRBJ2-2,CASSSIYNTGELFF
TRBV30,15,TRBJ2-5,CAWSPGELGTETQYF
TRBV18,15,TRBJ2-5,CASSRGQPVQETQYF
TRBV4-1,16,TRBJ2-7,CASSQGSGTLSYEQYF
TRBV7-3,15,TRBJ2-3,CASSGGLANSDTQYF
TRBV6-4,16,TRBJ2-1,CASSSPGTSNYNEQFF
TRBV6-1,17,TRBJ2-2,CASSEGLAGANTGELFF
TRBV5-1,15,TRBJ1-2,CASSLETGANYGYTF
TRBV29-1,13,TRBJ1-6,CSVGQGVDSPLHF
TRBV5-1,14,TRBJ1-1,CASSPGTGGTEAFF
TRBV9,15,TRBJ2-1,CASSGPPPAGPEQFF
TRBV4-3,16,.,CASSQGRAGLGHEQYF
TRBV7-6,16,TRBJ1-5,CASSLSGQGSNQPQHF
TRBV7-2,15,TRBJ1-2,CASSNDRGSNYGYTF
TRBV27,15,TRBJ2-7,CASSTSGRAGSEQYF
TRBV5-1,15,TRBJ2-7,CASSLFGRGENEQYF
TRBV6-1,13,TRBJ2-7,CASTLVRGYEQYF
TRBV7-3,16,TRBJ2-5,CASSPAAVRYQETQYF
TRBV2,14,TRBJ2-1,CASSETGVYGREFF
TRBV19,14,TRBJ1-5,CATNPGTTNQPQHF
TRBV28,13,TRBJ1-5,CASSLFVRQPQHF
TRBV5-8,16,TRBJ1-2,CASSFPPGQGKDGYTF
TRBV29-1,11,TRBJ2-1,CSGNRDNEQFF